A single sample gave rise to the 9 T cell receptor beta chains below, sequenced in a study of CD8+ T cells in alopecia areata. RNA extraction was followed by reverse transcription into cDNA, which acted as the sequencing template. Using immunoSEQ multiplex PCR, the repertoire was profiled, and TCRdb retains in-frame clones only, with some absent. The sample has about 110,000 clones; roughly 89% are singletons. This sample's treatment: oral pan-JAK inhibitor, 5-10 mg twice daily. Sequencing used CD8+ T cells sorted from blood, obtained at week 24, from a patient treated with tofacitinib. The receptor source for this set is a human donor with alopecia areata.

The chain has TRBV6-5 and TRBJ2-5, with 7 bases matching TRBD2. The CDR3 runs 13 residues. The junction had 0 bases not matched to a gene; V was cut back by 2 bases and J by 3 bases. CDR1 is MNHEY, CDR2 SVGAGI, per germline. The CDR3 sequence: CASSYGGEETQYF. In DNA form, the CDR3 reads TGTGCCAGCAGTTACGGGGGGGAAGAGACCCAGTACTTC.

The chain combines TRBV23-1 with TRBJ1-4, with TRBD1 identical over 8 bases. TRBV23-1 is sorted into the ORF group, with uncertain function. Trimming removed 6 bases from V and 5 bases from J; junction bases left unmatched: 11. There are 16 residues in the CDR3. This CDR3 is CASRTIEGQENEKLFF. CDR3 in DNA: TGCGCCAGCAGAACTATCGAGGGACAGGAGAATGAAAAACTGTTTTTT.

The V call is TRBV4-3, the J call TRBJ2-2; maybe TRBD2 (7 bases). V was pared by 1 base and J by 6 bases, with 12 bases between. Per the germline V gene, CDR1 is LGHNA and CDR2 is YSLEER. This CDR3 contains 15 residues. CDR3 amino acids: CASSQVGGPPGELFF. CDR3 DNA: TGCGCCAGCAGCCAAGTGGGGGGGCCCCCCGGGGAGCTGTTTTTT.

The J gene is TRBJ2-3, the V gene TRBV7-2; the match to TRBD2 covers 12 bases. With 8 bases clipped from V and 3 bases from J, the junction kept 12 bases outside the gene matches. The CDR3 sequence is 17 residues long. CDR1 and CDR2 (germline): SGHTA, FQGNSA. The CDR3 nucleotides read TGTGCCAGCGTCCTAGCGGGGGGGCGTGATTTGACAGATACGCAGTATTTT. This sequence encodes CASVLAGGRDLTDTQYF.

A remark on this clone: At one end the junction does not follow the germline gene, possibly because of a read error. In DNA form, the CDR3 reads TGTGCCAGCAATTACGCACAGGGAATCCACGAGCAGTACTTC. Translating gives CASNYAQGIHEQYF. The chain couples TRBV6-5 to TRBJ2-7; D is possibly TRBD1 (6 bases). Germline V gene lookup returns CDR1 MNHEY and CDR2 SVGAGI. The CDR3 is made up of 14 amino acids.

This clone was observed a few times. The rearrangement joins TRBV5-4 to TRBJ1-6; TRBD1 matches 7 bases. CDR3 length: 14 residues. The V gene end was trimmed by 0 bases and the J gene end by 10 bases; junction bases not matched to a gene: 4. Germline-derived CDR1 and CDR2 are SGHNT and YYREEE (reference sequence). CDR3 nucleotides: TGTGCCAGCAGCTTGGGACAGGGTCACTCACCCCTCCACTTT. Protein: CASSLGQGHSPLHF. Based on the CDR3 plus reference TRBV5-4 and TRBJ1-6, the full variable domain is ETGVTQSPTHLIKTRGQQVTLRCSSQSGHNTVSWYQQALGQGPQFIFQYYREEENGRGNFPPRFSGLQFPNYSSELNVNALELDDSALYLCASSLGQGHSPLHFGNGTRLTVT.

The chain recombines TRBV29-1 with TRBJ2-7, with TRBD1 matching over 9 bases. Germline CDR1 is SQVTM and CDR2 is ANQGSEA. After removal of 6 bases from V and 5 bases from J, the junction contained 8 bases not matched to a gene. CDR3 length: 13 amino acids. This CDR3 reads CSVGTGNQHEQYF. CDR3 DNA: TGCAGCGTGGGGACAGGGAACCAGCACGAGCAGTACTTC.

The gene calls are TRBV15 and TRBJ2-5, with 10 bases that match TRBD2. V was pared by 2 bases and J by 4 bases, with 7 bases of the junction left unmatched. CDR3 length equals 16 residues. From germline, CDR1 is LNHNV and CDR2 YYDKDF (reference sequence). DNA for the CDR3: TGTGCCACCAGCAGAATCCCGGGACTAGCGATAGAGACCCAGTACTTC. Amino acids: CATSRIPGLAIETQYF. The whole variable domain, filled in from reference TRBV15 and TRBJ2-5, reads DAMVIQNPRYQVTQFGKPVTLSCSQTLNHNVMYWYQQKSSQAPKLLFHYYDKDFNNEADTPDNFQSRRPNTSFCFLDIRSPGLGDTAMYLCATSRIPGLAIETQYFGPGTRLLVL.

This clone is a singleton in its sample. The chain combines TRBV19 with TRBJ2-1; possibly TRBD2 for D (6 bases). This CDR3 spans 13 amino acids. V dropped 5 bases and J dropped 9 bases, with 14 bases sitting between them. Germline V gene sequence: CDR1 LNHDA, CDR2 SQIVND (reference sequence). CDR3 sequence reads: CASSPGRRGEQFF. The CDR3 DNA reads TGTGCCAGTAGTCCTGGGCGGAGGGGTGAGCAGTTCTTC.